The rows below give T cell receptor beta chains drawn from one sample of a study of cytomegalovirus exposure and HLA in healthy donors. Repertoires were generated with immunoSEQ multiplex PCR, while TCRdb's copy carries only in-frame clones and drops some. The data hold approximately 240,000 clones, with 70% to 80% observed a single time. The sequencing sample was made of PBMCs. These receptors were taken from a woman in her sixties or seventies in good health and CMV-seropositive. Both conserved end residues are part of each CDR3. Fields, in order: V gene, J gene, CDR3 length, CDR3 protein.

>TRBV21-1|TRBJ2-3|12
CASSEGTSGQYF
>TRBV10-1|TRBJ2-7|14
CASSDPGIRYEQYF
>TRBV7-2|TRBJ1-2|17
CASSSQRGGRANYGYTF
>TRBV14|TRBJ2-7|12
CASSQDTREQYF
>TRBV11-3|TRBJ2-1|15
CASSISGGGQMKQFF
>TRBV5-1|TRBJ1-2|15
CASSLESRAAKGYTF
>TRBV4-2|.|15
CASSQGGTGMDEQYF
>TRBV5-1|TRBJ2-1|15
CASSLAGSGVDEQFF
>TRBV10-3|TRBJ1-1|13
CAISEQGNTEAFF
>TRBV2|TRBJ1-3|15
CASIGTVDAGNTIYF
>TRBV4-2|TRBJ2-3|17
CASSQEGGTLPTDTQYF
>TRBV5-1|TRBJ2-1|15
CASSLGSGEWNEQFF
>TRBV4-2|TRBJ1-4|15
CASSQVRGLGEKLFF
>TRBV7-9|TRBJ1-1|13
CASSPGQGTEAFF
>TRBV7-2|TRBJ2-1|15
CASTPTSGSHNEQFF
>TRBV14|TRBJ2-1|16
CASSQEILTGYNEQFF
>TRBV28|TRBJ1-5|15
CASSFLARQNQPQHF
>TRBV6-6|TRBJ1-6|14
CASSKQGAGSPLHF
>TRBV5-4|TRBJ1-2|13
CASSLGGHYGYTF
>TRBV7-2|TRBJ2-3|17
CASSPQEQGPRTDTQYF
>TRBV30|TRBJ1-2|12
CAWSVRGYGYTF
>TRBV7-6|TRBJ2-2|15
CASSQRQGSTGELFF
>TRBV4-3|TRBJ1-5|15
CASSRGGGGNQPQHF
>TRBV9|TRBJ2-5|16
CASSGGNSGGGETQYF
>TRBV28|TRBJ2-7|16
CASSLPRGTVTLEQYF
>TRBV28|TRBJ2-1|11
CASSPRDLQFF
>TRBV6-4|TRBJ2-1|13
CASSGTFHNEQFF
>TRBV7-2|TRBJ2-1|15
CASSPARGSYNEQFF
>TRBV5-5|TRBJ1-5|14
CASSPDRGNQPQHF
>TRBV10-3|TRBJ2-7|14
CAISDGTSTFGQYF
>TRBV5-4|TRBJ1-1|13
CASSLSLSTEAFF
>TRBV9|TRBJ2-5|15
CASSVEEYYQETQYF
>TRBV10-3|TRBJ2-3|15
CAISGYRDLKDTQYF
>TRBV6-1|TRBJ1-6|15
CASSEVGGINSPLHF
>TRBV6-6|TRBJ2-7|15
CASSYSRGEAYEQYF
>TRBV30|TRBJ2-1|16
CAWSYPPAGFRNEQFF
>TRBV5-1|TRBJ2-5|17
CASSLGLAGVYQETQYF
>TRBV4-2|TRBJ1-1|14
CASSQAGVNTEAFF
>TRBV19|TRBJ1-2|16
CASSISSAGGNYGYTF
>TRBV10-3|TRBJ1-3|13
CAISRQGGNTIYF
>TRBV29-1|TRBJ1-5|13
CSVGEGGNQPQHF
>TRBV6-5|TRBJ2-2|14
CASSATTGPGELFF
>TRBV7-2|TRBJ1-2|15
CASSLGFGQGSGYTF
>TRBV4-1|TRBJ2-3|17
CASSQDAASGGPDTQYF
>TRBV30|TRBJ1-5|14
CAWSAGQGDQPQHF
>TRBV13|TRBJ2-5|14
CASSLVGGRETQYF
>TRBV5-6|TRBJ1-2|13
CASSSRGMAGYTF
>TRBV6-1|TRBJ2-5|15
CASGEGGWGEETQYF
>TRBV21-1|TRBJ1-3|17
CASSKTPGEFCGNTIYF
>TRBV10-1|TRBJ1-1|13
CASRPGSNTEAFF
>TRBV6-5|TRBJ1-2|15
CASSKLQGVNYGYTF
>TRBV27|TRBJ1-5|14
CASSLGQGAQPQHF
>TRBV4-2|TRBJ1-5|17
CASSQEVRGRAWQPQHF
>TRBV12-5|TRBJ2-5|15
CASGLVPGRRETQYF
>TRBV6-4|TRBJ2-5|10
CASSGGTQYF